One T cell receptor beta chain is described in this entry. Antigen: not known. Produced via immunoSEQ multiplex PCR; TCRdb's table is partial and in-frame only. The table includes 25,000 to 35,000 clones, less than 85% detected once. The record originates from a study of T cells in narcolepsy. Study context: Patients with NT1 or NT2 and healthy control donors were enrolled.

Study-wide results and caveats: No autoreactive T cell clone sequences appeared in some memory CD4+ repertoires. Autoreactive HCRT-specific and TRIB2-specific clonotypes were marked in same-patient CSF-versus-blood CD4+ comparisons. Blood of same and different patients, but not healthy controls, reportedly held recurring autoreactive clonotypes.

Germline-derived CDR1 and CDR2 are LGHNA and YNFKEQ. Unmatched junction bases numbered 7, after V lost 3 bases and J lost 6 bases. CDR3 length equals 14 residues. The J gene is TRBJ1-1, the V gene TRBV4-2, with 7 bases matching TRBD1. The sequenced sample consisted of memory (CD45RA-) CD4+ T cells from blood. This sequence originates from a human donor in good health. The CDR3 loop is CASSQGGQVSEAFF. As DNA, the CDR3 is TGTGCCAGCAGCCAGGGAGGACAGGTCTCTGAAGCTTTCTTT.